Following are 22 T cell receptor beta chains from one sample sequenced in a study of blood T cell repertoires in COVID-19. TCRdb's table, derived via immunoSEQ multiplex PCR, lists solely in-frame clones and lacks some. The sample contains some 78,000 clones, less than 95% of which appear only once. The sequenced sample was peripheral blood. These TCRs come from a woman aged 45-65 years in a cohort sampled during active COVID-19.

The chain links TRBV28 to TRBJ1-2; D gene uncertain. The V and J ends lost 5 bases and 8 bases respectively, with 24 bases between them. The CDR3 length is 16 residues. Germline V gene data show CDR1 as MDHEN and CDR2 as SYDVKM. CDR3 DNA sequence: TGTGCCAGCAGTCCCACGGCGGGAGACCCAGGACGGGGCTACACCTTC. Translated, it gives CASSPTAGDPGRGYTF.

CDR3 sequence reads: CASSQEGQGNSPLHF. In nucleotides, the CDR3 is TGTGCCAGCAGCCAAGAGGGACAGGGGAATTCACCCCTCCACTTT. The chain links TRBV4-2 to TRBJ1-6; 10 bases are a match to TRBD1. With V trimmed by 0 bases and J by 7 bases, 0 bases remained unmatched. Germline V gene sequence: CDR1 LGHNA, CDR2 YNFKEQ. The CDR3 is 15 amino acids.

The chain recombines TRBV7-3 with TRBJ2-2, with D possibly matching TRBD1 (7 bases). The CDR3 length is 18 residues. Germline V lookup: CDR1 SGHTA, CDR2 FQGTGA. Trimming took off 2 bases at V and 2 bases at J, with 18 bases between the two ends. The CDR3 protein is CASSLLPGGTFNTGELFF. CDR3 bases: TGTGCCAGCAGCTTACTTCCAGGGGGGACTTTCAACACCGGGGAGCTGTTTTTT.

This chain joins TRBV13 and TRBJ2-7, with 14 bases that match TRBD2. This CDR3 is 17 amino acids long. Trimming removed 6 bases from V and 2 bases from J; junction bases left unmatched: 9. Germline V gene lookup returns CDR1 PRHDT and CDR2 FYEKMQ (reference sequence). As DNA, the CDR3 is TGTGCCAGCAGTTCGACTAGCGGGAGGGGATCGGCCTACGAGCAGTACTTC. It is translated as CASSSTSGRGSAYEQYF.

The chain employs TRBV18 and TRBJ1-5, with D perhaps TRBD1 (5 bases). The V gene's germline CDR1 is KGHSH and CDR2 LQKENI. V lost 1 base and J lost 4, with 8 bases in between. The length of the CDR3 is 14 residues. The CDR3 coding sequence is TGTGCCAGCTCACCACGGCAGGGTAATCAGCCCCAGCATTTT. It translates to CASSPRQGNQPQHF.

The chain is built from TRBV19 and TRBJ1-2; weak D call: TRBD1 (6 bases). Trimming left V 6 bases short and J 8 bases short, with 19 bases between. The CDR3 loop spans 14 amino acids. Germline values: CDR1 LNHDA, CDR2 SQIVND (reference sequence). CDR3 in DNA: TGTGCCAGTAGGGACAGAAGCTCGGAGGTAGGCTACACCTTC. It is translated as CASRDRSSEVGYTF.

The genes are TRBV2 and TRBJ1-1, with D perhaps matching TRBD1 (5 bases). The length of the CDR3 is 15 residues. The germline gives CDR1 SNHLY, CDR2 FYNNEI. Trimming left V 4 bases short and J 8 bases short, with 20 bases between. This chain's CDR3 is CASSAREGRFGEAFF. In DNA form, the CDR3 reads TGTGCCAGCAGTGCGAGGGAGGGGCGTTTTGGGGAAGCTTTCTTT.

This CDR3 is CASSPPGTGELFF. Here the CDR3 DNA reads TGTGCCAGCAGCCCCCCGGGGACCGGGGAGCTGTTTTTT. V usage is TRBV9 and J usage is TRBJ2-2, with D possibly being TRBD2 (5 bases). This CDR3 has 13 residues. V lost 4 bases to trimming and J lost 5 bases, with 9 bases between them. Germline CDR1 and CDR2: SGDLS and YYNGEE.

The rearrangement joins TRBV28 to TRBJ2-7, with 10 positions matching TRBD1. The CDR3 sequence is 16 residues long. V lost 4 bases, J lost 1 base, and 7 bases stayed unmatched. CDR1 and CDR2 from the germline V gene are MDHEN and SYDVKM. CDR3 coding DNA: TGTGCCAGCAGTTCCACCGGGACAGGGGAATCCTACGAGCAGTACTTC. The encoded protein is CASSSTGTGESYEQYF.

This clone was seen more than once but under ten times. This chain connects TRBV6-1 to TRBJ1-5; D may be TRBD1 (5 bases). The CDR3 has 15 residues. Germline CDR1 reads MNHNS; CDR2 reads SASEGT. V lost 2 bases, J lost 0 bases, and 8 bases lay in between. CDR3 in amino acids: CASSEQGLSNQPQHF. CDR3 DNA sequence: TGTGCCAGCAGTGAACAGGGTCTTAGCAATCAGCCCCAGCATTTT.

The chain recombines TRBV7-9 with TRBJ1-3; TRBD1 matches at 11 bases. The length of the CDR3 is 16 residues. The V gene's germline CDR1 is SEHNR and CDR2 FQNEAQ (reference sequence). Trimming cost V 5 bases and J 2 bases; bases outside gene matches: 5. The CDR3 reads CASSPGQGGTGNTIYF. The CDR3, as DNA: TGTGCCAGCAGCCCGGGACAGGGGGGAACTGGAAACACCATATATTTT. The full variable domain, rest sourced from reference TRBV7-9 and TRBJ1-3, is DTGVSQNPRHKITKRGQNVTFRCDPISEHNRLYWYRQTLGQGPEFLTYFQNEAQLEKSRLLSDRFSAERPKGSFSTLEIQRTEQGDSAMYLCASSPGQGGTGNTIYFGEGSWLTVV.

V and J are TRBV5-1 and TRBJ1-4; possibly TRBD1 for D (6 bases). Germline loops: CDR1 SGHRS, CDR2 YFSETQ. With 0 bases removed from V and 5 bases from J, the gap between germline ends came to 8 bases. The CDR3 extends over 14 amino acids. CDR3 loop: CASSLEQGNEKLFF. In DNA form, the CDR3 reads TGCGCCAGCAGCTTGGAGCAGGGGAATGAAAAACTGTTTTTT.

The chain combines TRBV6-5 with TRBJ2-7; TRBD1 might be the D (6 bases). V was clipped by 4 bases and J by 11 bases, with 15 bases between them. The CDR3 length is 12 residues. Per the germline V gene, CDR1 is MNHEY and CDR2 is SVGAGI. As DNA, the CDR3 is TGTGCCAGCAGTTCCTCCACAGGGAAGGAGTACTTC. Protein: CASSSSTGKEYF.

The V call is TRBV19, the J call TRBJ1-2; D is uncertain. CDR1 LNHDA and CDR2 SQIVND come from the germline V gene (reference sequence). There are 16 residues in the CDR3. Deletions cut 0 bases from V and 4 bases from J, with 15 bases between. The CDR3 protein is CASSIDWASIRYGYTF. For the CDR3, the DNA is TGTGCCAGTAGTATAGATTGGGCCAGTATACGCTATGGCTACACCTTC.

The chain carries TRBV29-1 and TRBJ2-5, with 13 bases matching TRBD2. From germline, CDR1 is SQVTM and CDR2 ANQGSEA. V shed 0 bases, J shed 5 bases, and the junction held 9 bases outside the gene matches. The CDR3 has 17 amino acids. This chain's CDR3 is CSVEDPRTSGSAETQYF. The CDR3 DNA reads as TGCAGCGTTGAAGATCCCCGGACTAGCGGGAGTGCGGAGACCCAGTACTTC.

CDR3 nucleotides: TGTGCCAGCAGTTTCCTAGCGGGATATGAGCAGTTCTTC. Translated: CASSFLAGYEQFF. J is TRBJ2-1 and V is TRBV27; 9 nucleotides line up with TRBD2. Trimming at V came to 3 bases and at J to 8 bases, leaving 2 bases not matched to a gene. Germline assignment: CDR1 MNHEY and CDR2 SMNVEV (reference sequence). CDR3 length: 13 residues.

The genes are TRBV27 and TRBJ1-4; tentatively, D is TRBD1 (5 bases). Trimming removed 3 bases at V and 5 bases at J, with 10 bases between. The CDR3 is 14 residues long. Germline CDR1 MNHEY, CDR2 SMNVEV (reference sequence). This CDR3 is CASSFGGSNEKLFF. DNA of the CDR3: TGTGCCAGCAGTTTCGGGGGGTCGAATGAAAAACTGTTTTTT.

J is TRBJ2-3 and V is TRBV7-3, with TRBD2 matching 13 bases. Per germline, CDR1 SGHTA and CDR2 FQGTGA. V trimming: 5 bases; J trimming: 2 bases; junction bases outside the gene matches: 4. The CDR3 loop spans 16 amino acids. The CDR3 bases are TGTGCCAGCAGCCAAGGGACTAGCGGGACCACAGATACGCAGTATTTT. Translation gives CASSQGTSGTTDTQYF.

This clone was seen only once. V usage is TRBV6-5 and J usage is TRBJ2-3, with 9 bases that match TRBD2. The ends lost 8 bases at V and 9 bases at J; junction bases unmatched: 12. Germline-derived CDR1 and CDR2 are MNHEY and SVGAGI. The CDR3 is made up of 14 amino acids. The CDR3 DNA reads as TGTGCCAGCCTTCTAGCGGGACCCTTAGAGACGCAGTATTTT. The encoded protein is CASLLAGPLETQYF.

The chain links TRBV5-8 to TRBJ2-7; possible D gene TRBD1, 6 bases. This CDR3 is 13 amino acids long. Looked up from germline, CDR1 is SGHTS and CDR2 is YDEGEE. Deletions cut 4 bases from V and 5 bases from J, with 13 bases between. The DNA of the CDR3 is TGTGCCAGCAGCCTCTACAGGGTCGACGAGCAGTACTTC. Protein: CASSLYRVDEQYF.

This clone was seen a handful of times. The chain carries TRBV28 and TRBJ1-3, with a tentative D call TRBD1 (6 bases). CDR1 is MDHEN and CDR2 is SYDVKM in the germline V gene. This CDR3 is 17 amino acids long. V was trimmed by 2 bases and J by 0 bases, leaving 14 bases between them. The CDR3, as DNA: TGTGCCAGCAGTTTACCATCCACAGGGTTCTCTGGAAACACCATATATTTT. Translating gives CASSLPSTGFSGNTIYF.

CDR3 in amino acids: CASSLQGGSPLHF. The CDR3 bases are TGTGCCAGCAGTTTACAGGGAGGGTCACCCCTCCACTTT. The rearrangement joins TRBV12-3 or TRBV12-4 to TRBJ1-6; a possible D gene is TRBD1 (5 bases). Trimming pared 2 bases from V and 10 bases from J, leaving 9 bases between. The CDR3 spans 13 residues.